This TCR beta chain comes out of a study of human T cells and chemical hapten exposure. The CDR3 loop spans 12 amino acids. Germline CDR1 SGHAT, CDR2 FQNNGV. Trimming cost V 5 bases and J 8 bases, with 12 bases left between them. TCRdb independently ran MiXCR on the RACE reads; one entry per CDR3 protein. The top ten hold 3.3% of the sample, which has approximately 70,000 distinct CDR3 sequences, 9.8% seen once. Documented time point: patch test 1, 2 weeks after DPC sensitization. Treatment: therapeutic diphenylcyclopropenone sensitization with weekly scalp DPC. Only after blood had been drawn was each patch test applied.

Sequenced material: whole blood, taken in connection with sensitization to the hapten diphenylcyclopropenone (DPC). The gene calls are TRBV11-2 and TRBJ1-2; D ambiguous. The origin of this receptor is a woman in her thirties or forties with alopecia areata. Some clones in this sample may be carry-over from other donors' samples. CDR3 DNA: TGTGCCAGCAGCCCGGGCCCCGGGGGCTACACCTTC. Amino acid sequence: CASSPGPGGYTF.